The next 32 T cell receptor beta chains were all read from a single sample in a study of shared clonotypes between healthy human individuals. The data were produced by immunoSEQ multiplex PCR, yet TCRdb's version contains in-frame clones alone and is incomplete. The table includes fewer than 2.5 million clones, 93% detected once. Sequences were obtained from naive CD4+ T cells from PBMCs. Indicated subset: CD45RA+ positively selected. Every receptor here comes from a man aged 18 to 30 in good health. Some clones in this sample may be carry-over from other donors' samples.

The rearrangement joins TRBV6-6 to TRBJ1-5; TRBD1 agrees at 11 bases. The CDR3 contains 15 residues. The junction had 5 bases not matched to a gene; V was cut back by 6 bases and J by 4 bases. CDR1 and CDR2 (germline): MNHNY, SVGAGI (reference sequence). The CDR3 DNA reads as TGTGCCAGCAGGACCGGGACAGGGGGTAATCAGCCCCAGCATTTT. Protein sequence: CASRTGTGGNQPQHF.

This chain joins TRBV11-2 and TRBJ2-5; D is uncertain. This CDR3 contains 13 residues. Germline assignment: CDR1 SGHAT and CDR2 FQNNGV. Trimming pared 1 base from V and 7 bases from J, leaving 10 bases between. CDR3 sequence reads: CASSLVAPGTQYF. CDR3 nucleotides: TGTGCCAGCAGCTTAGTGGCACCGGGGACCCAGTACTTC. Combining the CDR3 with reference TRBV11-2 and TRBJ2-5 gives the whole variable domain EAGVAQSPRYKIIEKRQSVAFWCNPISGHATLYWYQQILGQGPKLLIQFQNNGVVDDSQLPKDRFSAERLKGVDSTLKIQPAKLEDSAVYLCASSLVAPGTQYFGPGTRLLVL.

The rearrangement links TRBV5-1 to TRBJ2-2, with TRBD1 as a possible D gene (5 bases). Germline CDR1 and CDR2: SGHRS and YFSETQ. V lost 0 bases to trimming and J lost 2 bases, with 14 bases between them. The CDR3 has 17 amino acids. The CDR3 here is CASSLVGPISNTGELFF. The CDR3 nucleotides read TGCGCCAGCAGCTTGGTGGGGCCGATCTCTAACACCGGGGAGCTGTTTTTT.

The chain carries TRBV4-3 and TRBJ1-6; no clear D gene. CDR3 size: 15 residues. Germline lookup yields CDR1 LGHNA and CDR2 YSLEER. V shed 0 bases and J shed 4 bases, with 7 bases lying between them. For the CDR3, the DNA is TGCGCCAGCAGCCAAGAGAGACGGTATAATTCACCCCTCCACTTT. Residues: CASSQERRYNSPLHF.

CDR3 in DNA: TGTGCCATCAGTGAGTGGGAGGGGAACTATGGCTACACCTTC. It yields the protein CAISEWEGNYGYTF. This chain connects TRBV10-3 to TRBJ1-2, with TRBD1 as a possible D gene (5 bases). Germline assignment: CDR1 ENHRY and CDR2 SYGVKD. The ends were cut back, 1 base at V and 2 bases at J, with 8 bases in the middle. The CDR3 is made up of 14 amino acids.

The V gene is TRBV7-8, the J gene TRBJ2-3; perhaps TRBD2 as D (6 bases). CDR1 and CDR2 from the germline V gene are SGHVS and FQNEAQ. The length of the CDR3 is 15 residues. The V end was cut by 5 bases, the J end by 8 bases, with 20 bases between. CDR3 nucleotide sequence: TGTGCCAGCAGCCAGGGTGCGGGTGAGGGAGGTACGCAGTATTTT. Amino acid sequence: CASSQGAGEGGTQYF.

This chain joins TRBV29-1 and TRBJ2-6; 10 bases are a match to TRBD1. The ends lost 0 bases at V and 3 bases at J; junction bases unmatched: 2. There are 16 residues in the CDR3. Germline V gene lookup returns CDR1 SQVTM and CDR2 ANQGSEA. CDR3 region: CSVEETGGSGANVLTF. The CDR3 DNA follows: TGCAGCGTTGAAGAGACAGGGGGCAGTGGGGCCAACGTCCTGACTTTC.

The chain has TRBV11-2 and TRBJ2-7; D call uncertain. V was trimmed by 8 bases and J by 7 bases, leaving 18 bases between them. CDR3 length: 13 residues. From germline, CDR1 is SGHAT and CDR2 FQNNGV. The CDR3 is CASGRLHSWEQYF. CDR3 sequence (DNA): TGTGCCAGCGGCCGGCTGCACAGCTGGGAGCAGTACTTC.

This clone appeared a single time. This chain uses TRBV30 with TRBJ1-4; 7 bases map to TRBD1. Germline CDR1 and CDR2: GTSNPN and SVGIG (reference sequence). V lost 5 bases, J lost 5 bases, and 5 bases stayed unmatched. The length of the CDR3 is 13 residues. The CDR3 bases are TGTGCCTGGGGGGGACAGCCAAATGAAAAACTGTTTTTT. The encoded protein is CAWGGQPNEKLFF. The full variable domain, rest sourced from reference TRBV30 and TRBJ1-4, is SQTIHQWPATLVQPVGSPLSLECTVEGTSNPNLYWYRQAAGRGLQLLFYSVGIGQISSEVPQNLSASRPQDRQFILSSKKLLLSDSGFYLCAWGGQPNEKLFFGSGTQLSVL.

The V and J genes are TRBV29-1 and TRBJ1-4; tentative D call: TRBD1 (5 bases). CDR1 is SQVTM, CDR2 ANQGSEA, per germline. The CDR3 is made up of 13 amino acids. V was cut by 5 bases and J by 3 bases, with 10 bases left in between. CDR3 sequence: CSVLGLSNEKLFF. The CDR3 DNA reads as TGCAGCGTTTTGGGGCTGTCTAATGAAAAACTGTTTTTT.

This chain connects TRBV27 to TRBJ2-7, with no clear D. Trimming stripped 1 base from V and 3 bases from J, with 13 bases between. The germline V gene has CDR1 MNHEY and CDR2 SMNVEV (reference sequence). CDR3 length: 15 amino acids. CDR3: CASSLYRPSIYEQYF. The CDR3 DNA reads TGTGCCAGCAGTTTATATCGCCCCTCAATCTACGAGCAGTACTTC.

This chain links TRBV29-1 with TRBJ2-5; TRBD2 matches 12 bases. V shed 5 bases, J shed 1 base, and the junction held 8 bases outside the gene matches. CDR1 is SQVTM, CDR2 ANQGSEA, per germline. This CDR3 comprises 16 residues. CDR3 protein: CSVQTSGRPVQETQYF. The DNA for the CDR3 is TGCAGCGTTCAGACTAGCGGGAGACCCGTCCAAGAGACCCAGTACTTC.

The rearrangement joins TRBV5-6 to TRBJ2-2, with TRBD1 matching over 12 bases. The CDR3 has 19 amino acids. The V and J ends lost 4 bases and 4 bases, in that order; junction bases with no gene match: 14. Germline loops: CDR1 SGHDT, CDR2 YYEEEE. The CDR3 DNA reads TGTGCCAGCAGCCCGTCCCCCGGGACAGGGGGCTTCGGCACCGGGGAGCTGTTTTTT. Its translation is CASSPSPGTGGFGTGELFF.

This chain links TRBV9 with TRBJ2-3, with D possibly TRBD2 on 5 matching bases. The CDR3 consists of 13 residues. V lost 2 bases to trimming and J lost 6 bases, with 10 bases between them. The V gene's germline CDR1 is SGDLS and CDR2 YYNGEE. CDR3 nucleotide sequence: TGTGCCAGCAGCGTTGAAGGCGGGGATACGCAGTATTTT. It encodes CASSVEGGDTQYF.

V is TRBV15 and J is TRBJ2-3; 12 bases are a match to TRBD2. CDR1 and CDR2 (germline): LNHNV, YYDKDF (reference sequence). This CDR3 spans 17 amino acids. V lost 1 base and J lost 4; bases outside the gene matches: 6. The CDR3, as DNA: TGTGCCACCAGCAGAGTGACCCTAGCGGGAGGGGCAGATACGCAGTATTTT. It translates to CATSRVTLAGGADTQYF.

Comments on this clone: Other DNA sequences in this specimen translate into the identical CDR3. CDR3 amino acids: CASSLTTYEQYF. In DNA, the CDR3 is TGTGCCAGCAGTTTAACCACCTACGAGCAGTACTTC. The chain links TRBV28 to TRBJ2-7; D unresolved. The germline CDR1 and CDR2 sequences are MDHEN and SYDVKM. The CDR3 has 12 residues. Deletions cut 2 bases from V and 2 bases from J, with 4 bases between.

The V and J genes are TRBV14 and TRBJ1-5; D not resolved. Trimming removed 1 base at V and 3 bases at J, with 7 bases between. The CDR3 loop spans 14 amino acids. CDR1 and CDR2 from the germline V gene are SGHDN and FVKESK. The CDR3 reads CASSQGGPNQPQHF. As DNA, the CDR3 is TGTGCCAGCAGCCAAGGCGGACCCAATCAGCCCCAGCATTTT.

V is TRBV7-2 and J is TRBJ2-7; TRBD1 matches at 8 bases. V lost 6 bases and J lost 2; bases outside the gene matches: 12. Looked up from germline, CDR1 is SGHTA and CDR2 is FQGNSA. The CDR3 spans 16 residues. The CDR3 loop is CASRPTSGTGTYEQYF. Here the CDR3 DNA reads TGTGCCAGCAGACCCACTTCGGGGACAGGTACCTACGAGCAGTACTTC. The full variable domain, rest sourced from reference TRBV7-2 and TRBJ2-7, is GAGVSQSPSNKVTEKGKDVELRCDPISGHTALYWYRQSLGQGLEFLIYFQGNSAPDKSGLPSDRFSAERTGGSVSTLTIQRTQQEDSAVYLCASRPTSGTGTYEQYFGPGTRLTVT.

Comments on this clone: The same CDR3 arises from other DNA sequences in this sample as well. This rearrangement joins TRBV30 to TRBJ2-3; D unresolved. From germline, CDR1 is GTSNPN and CDR2 SVGIG (reference sequence). Trimming stripped 0 bases from V and 2 bases from J, with 3 bases between. This CDR3 is 12 amino acids long. The CDR3 is CAWSVTTDTQYF. The CDR3 DNA reads TGTGCCTGGAGTGTAACCACAGATACGCAGTATTTT.

This clone was observed once. The V and J genes are TRBV7-2 and TRBJ1-5; D is unresolved. The V gene lost 2 bases and the J gene lost 5 bases, with 10 bases spanning the gap. The CDR3 runs to 14 residues. Germline CDR1 SGHTA, CDR2 FQGNSA. The CDR3 DNA follows: TGTGCCAGCAGCTTAACGGGAGGCGATCAGCCCCAGCATTTT. Translation gives CASSLTGGDQPQHF.

Note on this clone: The sample has other DNA sequences that encode this CDR3 too. V usage is TRBV6-5 and J usage is TRBJ2-7, with 11 positions matching TRBD1. CDR1 is MNHEY and CDR2 is SVGAGI in the germline V gene. J lost 2 bases, V lost 6 bases, and 6 bases had no gene match. The CDR3 consists of 15 residues. The CDR3 here is CASSYRDRGTYEQYF. The CDR3 region has the DNA TGTGCCAGCAGCTACCGGGACAGGGGGACCTACGAGCAGTACTTC.

This chain uses TRBV29-1 with TRBJ2-3; D is perhaps TRBD2 (6 bases). The CDR3 loop spans 15 amino acids. Trimming took 1 base from V and 0 from J, leaving 11 bases between them. The V gene's germline CDR1 is SQVTM and CDR2 ANQGSEA. The CDR3 is CSVEGGVRSTDTQYF. For the CDR3, the DNA is TGCAGCGTTGAAGGGGGGGTCAGGAGCACAGATACGCAGTATTTT.

The chain recombines TRBV4-1 with TRBJ2-7; 7 bases are a match to TRBD1. The CDR3 is made up of 18 amino acids. Germline CDR1 reads MGHRA; CDR2 reads YSYEKL. V shed 0 bases and J 4 bases; nucleotides not matched to a gene: 15. Here the CDR3 DNA reads TGCGCCAGCAGCCAAGATATGGGCAGGACGACAGGGCGGTACGAGCAGTACTTC. This sequence encodes CASSQDMGRTTGRYEQYF.

The chain recombines TRBV6-5 with TRBJ2-7; D assignment may be TRBD1 or TRBD2 (7 bases each). Germline CDR1 and CDR2: MNHEY and SVGAGI. There are 15 residues in the CDR3. V was pared by 2 bases and J by 3 bases, with 14 bases between. CDR3 coding DNA: TGTGCCAGCAGTTACGCCAGGGGGGGTTACTACGAGCAGTACTTC. Protein product: CASSYARGGYYEQYF.

Remarks on this clone: Different DNA sequences within this sample yield the same CDR3. V usage is TRBV7-2 and J usage is TRBJ2-7, with 7 bases that match TRBD2. The CDR3 is 14 amino acids. V gave up 3 bases and J gave up 0 bases; unmatched junction bases: 2. Germline CDR1 reads SGHTA; CDR2 reads FQGNSA. The DNA of the CDR3 is TGTGCCAGCAGCTTCGGGACTAACTCCTACGAGCAGTACTTC. This sequence encodes CASSFGTNSYEQYF.

CDR3 protein: CASSLRSGRQNFGKLFF. The CDR3 DNA follows: TGTGCCAGCAGCTTGCGTTCTGGCAGGCAAAATTTTGGAAAACTGTTTTTT. V gene TRBV5-6 combines with J gene TRBJ1-4; D uncertain. V lost 1 base and J lost 10, with 23 bases in between. CDR3 length equals 17 residues. Germline V gene data show CDR1 as SGHDT and CDR2 as YYEEEE.

V is TRBV11-2 and J is TRBJ2-1, with D maybe TRBD2 (5 bases). The CDR3 contains 12 residues. The V end lost 4 bases, the J end lost 9 bases, and 10 bases lay between the germline ends. The germline V gene encodes CDR1 SGHAT and CDR2 FQNNGV. As DNA, the CDR3 is TGTGCCAGCAGCTCTGAGGGTACTGAGCAGTTCTTC. It codes for CASSSEGTEQFF.

The chain carries TRBV7-2 and TRBJ2-2; D gene unclear. In germline, CDR1 is SGHTA, CDR2 FQGNSA. The CDR3 totals 12 residues. Trimming cost V 1 base and J 7 bases, with 4 bases left between them. CDR3 bases: TGTGCCAGCAGCTTAGGGCGCGGGGAGCTGTTTTTT. Its protein is CASSLGRGELFF.

This clone has just a few counts. The rearrangement joins TRBV9 to TRBJ1-1; D ambiguous. CDR3 size: 11 residues. V was clipped by 0 bases and J by 11 bases, with 8 bases between them. Germline V gene data show CDR1 as SGDLS and CDR2 as YYNGEE. CDR3 loop: CASSVDPTAFF. The CDR3 DNA sequence: TGTGCCAGCAGCGTAGACCCAACTGCTTTCTTT.

The rearrangement joins TRBV12-5 to TRBJ1-2; D gene unclear. Trimming took 1 base from V and 8 from J, leaving 8 bases between them. The germline V gene has CDR1 LGHNT and CDR2 FRNRAP. The CDR3 has 12 amino acids. The CDR3 here is CASGLDAWGYTF. The CDR3 DNA is TGTGCTAGTGGTTTGGACGCATGGGGCTACACCTTC. The full variable domain, rest sourced from reference TRBV12-5 and TRBJ1-2, is DARVTQTPRHKVTEMGQEVTMRCQPILGHNTVFWYRQTMMQGLELLAYFRNRAPLDDSGMPKDRFSAEMPDATLATLKIQPSEPRDSAVYFCASGLDAWGYTFGSGTRLTVV.

This clone is a singleton in its sample. V gene TRBV7-3 combines with J gene TRBJ2-1; 15 bases agree with TRBD2. The CDR3 covers 20 residues. The V and J ends lost 5 bases and 0 bases, in that order; junction bases with no gene match: 11. Germline CDR1 SGHTA, CDR2 FQGTGA. Here the CDR3 DNA reads TGTGCCAGCAGCACCCCCACCGGGACTAGCGGGAGGAGCTCCTACAATGAGCAGTTCTTC. Protein sequence: CASSTPTGTSGRSSYNEQFF.

The chain joins TRBV6-1 to TRBJ1-2, with 8 bases matching TRBD1. Germline V gives CDR1 MNHNS, CDR2 SASEGT. This CDR3 is built from 12 residues. Trimming at V came to 6 bases and at J to 7 bases, leaving 4 bases not matched to a gene. In DNA, the CDR3 is TGTGCCAGCAGCGCGACAGGGGCTGGCTACACCTTC. Protein product: CASSATGAGYTF.